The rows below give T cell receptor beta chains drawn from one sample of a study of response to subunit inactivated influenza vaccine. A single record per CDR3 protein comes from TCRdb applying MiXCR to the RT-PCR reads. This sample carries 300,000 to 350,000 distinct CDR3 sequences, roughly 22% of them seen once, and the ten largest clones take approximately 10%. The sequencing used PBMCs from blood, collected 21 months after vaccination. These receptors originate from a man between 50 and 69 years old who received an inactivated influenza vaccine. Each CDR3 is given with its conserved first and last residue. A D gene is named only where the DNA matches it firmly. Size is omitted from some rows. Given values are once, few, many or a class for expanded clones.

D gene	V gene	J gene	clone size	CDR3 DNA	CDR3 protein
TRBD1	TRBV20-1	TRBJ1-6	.	TGCAGTGCAACCTGGGACAGGCTAAGCTCCTATAATTTACCCCTCCACTTT	CSATWDRLSSYNLPLHF
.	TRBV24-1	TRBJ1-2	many	TGTGCCACCAGTGACGCTACCGGAGAATATGGCTACACCTTC	CATSDATGEYGYTF
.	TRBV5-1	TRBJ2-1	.	TGCGCCAGCAGCTTGGGCCCCACAGGTGAGGTTTCCTACAATGAGCAGTTCTTC	CASSLGPTGEVSYNEQFF
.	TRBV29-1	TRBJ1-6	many	TGCAGCGTTCGTACAGGCCTGTATAATTCACCCCTCCACTTT	CSVRTGLYNSPLHF
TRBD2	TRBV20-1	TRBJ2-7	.	TGCAGCGCAAATCCGACTAGCGGGGGTACCTACGAGCAGTACTTC	CSANPTSGGTYEQYF
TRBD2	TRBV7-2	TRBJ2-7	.	TGTGCCAGCAGCTTAGCGGGAGGGCCCTACGAGCAGTACTTC	CASSLAGGPYEQYF
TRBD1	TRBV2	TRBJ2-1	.	TGTGCCAGCAGTGGATCGACAGGGATTATCAATGAGCAGTTCTTC	CASSGSTGIINEQFF
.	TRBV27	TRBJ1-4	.	TGTGCCAGCAGTTTAACATTAGGGGATGAAAAACTGTTTTTT	CASSLTLGDEKLFF
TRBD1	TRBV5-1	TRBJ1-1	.	TGCGCCAGCAGCAAGGACAGGGGTGGTACTGAAGCTTTCTTT	CASSKDRGGTEAFF
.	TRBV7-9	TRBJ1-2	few	TGTGCCAGCAGCTTAGGGCAGGGAGCTCACTATGGCTACACCTTC	CASSLGQGAHYGYTF
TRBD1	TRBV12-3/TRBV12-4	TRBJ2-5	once	TGTGCCAGCAGTTCGATCCCGACAGGGACCCAAGAGACCCAGTACTTC	CASSSIPTGTQETQYF
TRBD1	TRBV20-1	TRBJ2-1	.	TGCAGTGCTAGAGCCCCAAACAGGGGTCTTCTTGAGTTCTTC	CSARAPNRGLLEFF
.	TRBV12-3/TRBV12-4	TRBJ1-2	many	TGTGCCAGCCGGGGGGGCCCAGAAGGCTACACCTTC	CASRGGPEGYTF
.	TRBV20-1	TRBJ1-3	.	TGCAGTGCTAGAGTTATGGGGGCTGAAGGAAACACCATATATTTT	CSARVMGAEGNTIYF
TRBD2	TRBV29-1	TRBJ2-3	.	TGCAGCGTGGGACTAGCGGGAGTCACAGATACGCAGTATTTT	CSVGLAGVTDTQYF
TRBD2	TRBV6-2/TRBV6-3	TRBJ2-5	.	TGTGCCAGCAGTTACCGGACTAGGCCTGGGACCCAGTACTTC	CASSYRTRPGTQYF
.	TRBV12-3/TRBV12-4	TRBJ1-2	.	TGTGCCAGCAGTTTAGGACTTCTGTATGGCTACACCTTC	CASSLGLLYGYTF
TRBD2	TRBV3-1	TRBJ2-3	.	TGTGCCAGCAGCCGACTAGCGGGGGCGGATACGCAGTATTTT	CASSRLAGADTQYF
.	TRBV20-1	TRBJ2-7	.	TGCAGTGCTAGAGATATTGCGGAAGAGCAGTACTTC	CSARDIAEEQYF
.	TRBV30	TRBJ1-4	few	TGTGCCTGGCTGGGCCAGGGGAATGAAAAACTGTTTTTT	CAWLGQGNEKLFF
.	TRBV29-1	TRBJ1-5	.	TGCAGCGCCCAAGGGGCCTCGGGTCAGCCCCAGCATTTT	CSAQGASGQPQHF
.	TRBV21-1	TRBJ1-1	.	TGTGCCAGCAGCATCCGTCGCGGTGAAGCTTTCTTT	CASSIRRGEAFF
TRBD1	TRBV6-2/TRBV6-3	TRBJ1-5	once	TGTGCCAGCAGTTTGTTACAGGGGACACTGAATAGCAATCAGCCCCAGCATTTT	CASSLLQGTLNSNQPQHF
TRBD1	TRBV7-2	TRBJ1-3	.	TGTGCCAGCAGCCCACGACAGGGCCTGAGAAACACCATATATTTT	CASSPRQGLRNTIYF
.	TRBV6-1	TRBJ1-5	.	TGTGCCAGCAGTGTATCGGGCAGGGGAGGTCAGCCCCAGCATTTT	CASSVSGRGGQPQHF
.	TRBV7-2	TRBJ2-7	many	TGTGCCAGCAGCCCCCGAGGGCTCTCCTACGAGCAGTACTTC	CASSPRGLSYEQYF
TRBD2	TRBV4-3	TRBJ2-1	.	TGCGCCAGCAGCCAAGATCCCGGGCTAGCGGGGGTAAATGAGCAGTTCTTC	CASSQDPGLAGVNEQFF
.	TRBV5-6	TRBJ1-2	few	TGTGCCAGCAGCTCGGGCGGTGGACGCCGCTATGGCTACACCTTC	CASSSGGGRRYGYTF
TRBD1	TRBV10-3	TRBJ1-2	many	TGTGCCATCAGTGAGTCATGGACAGGGGGAAACTATGGCTACACCTTC	CAISESWTGGNYGYTF
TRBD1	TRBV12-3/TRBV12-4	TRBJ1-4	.	TGTGCCAGCAGACAGGGACAGATAGGTGAAAAACTGTTTTTT	CASRQGQIGEKLFF
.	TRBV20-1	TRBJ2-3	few	TGCAGTGCTAGAGATCTCGCCACAGATACGCAGTATTTT	CSARDLATDTQYF
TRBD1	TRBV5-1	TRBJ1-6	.	TGCGCCAGCAGCCCCGGGACAGGGGCGGGCTCACCCCTCCACTTT	CASSPGTGAGSPLHF
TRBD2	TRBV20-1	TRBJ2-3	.	TGCAGTGCTAGAACTAGCGGGTGGCCCACAGATACGCAGTATTTT	CSARTSGWPTDTQYF
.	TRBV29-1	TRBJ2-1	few	TGCAGCGTTTTGACAGACTACAATGAGCAGTTCTTC	CSVLTDYNEQFF
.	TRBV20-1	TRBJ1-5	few	TGCAGTGCTAGAGCCGACGATTATCAGCCCCAGCATTTT	CSARADDYQPQHF
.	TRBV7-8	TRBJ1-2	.	TGTGCCAGCAGCTTAGACCCAGCGAGGCTTAACTATGGCTACACCTTC	CASSLDPARLNYGYTF
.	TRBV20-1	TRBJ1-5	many	TGCAGTGGGCGGGGGGGGAGTCAGCCCCAGCATTTT	CSGRGGSQPQHF
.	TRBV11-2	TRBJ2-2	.	TGTGCCAGCAGCTTAGTGGTTTGGGGTCCCAGCGGGGAGCTGTTTTTT	CASSLVVWGPSGELFF
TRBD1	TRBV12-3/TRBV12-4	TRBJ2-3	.	TGTGCCAGCAGTTTTAGAGGGGGCCGTGCTAGGCAGTATTTT	CASSFRGGRARQYF
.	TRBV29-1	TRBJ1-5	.	TGCAGCGTTGAAACGGGAGTCAATCAGCCCCAGCATTTT	CSVETGVNQPQHF
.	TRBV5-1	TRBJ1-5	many	TGCGCCAGCAGCTTGGATACGAATCAGCCCCAGCATTTT	CASSLDTNQPQHF
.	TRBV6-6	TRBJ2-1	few	TGTGCCAGCAGTTACAAGACCTACAATGAGCAGTTCTTC	CASSYKTYNEQFF
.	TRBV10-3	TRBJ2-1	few	TGTGCCACCGGGGACCTTGACAGAAAGGATAGCTCCTACAATGAGCAGTTCTTC	CATGDLDRKDSSYNEQFF
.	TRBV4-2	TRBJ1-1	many	TGTGCCAGCAGCCAAAGAGGGGAGGACACTGAAGCTTTCTTT	CASSQRGEDTEAFF
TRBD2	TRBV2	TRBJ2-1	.	TGTGCCAGCAGTGTTATAGCGGGAGCAGACTACAATGAGCAGTTCTTC	CASSVIAGADYNEQFF
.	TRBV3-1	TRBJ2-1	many	TGTGCCAGCAGCCTCCAGGTCACCGAGCAGTTCTTC	CASSLQVTEQFF
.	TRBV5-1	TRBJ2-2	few	TGCGCCAGCAGCTTGGGCGGGTCCGGGGAGCTGTTTTTT	CASSLGGSGELFF
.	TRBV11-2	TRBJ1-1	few	TGTGCCAGCAGCTCCAGGGGTAGAGCTTTCTTT	CASSSRGRAFF